A single sample is the source of the 9 T cell receptor beta chains below, sequenced in a study of blood T cell repertoires in COVID-19. This table comes from immunoSEQ multiplex PCR, and its TCRdb copy is limited to in-frame clones, with some not included. The sample shows about 150,000 clones, approximately 84% of them seen only once. The specimen was peripheral blood. The receptors come from a human donor in a cohort sampled during active COVID-19.

The chain has TRBV30 and TRBJ2-5, with D possibly being TRBD1 (6 bases). Germline V gives CDR1 GTSNPN, CDR2 SVGIG (reference sequence). Between the trimmed V and J ends, which lost 0 bases and 7 bases, there was a span of 15 bases. This CDR3 comprises 14 residues. The DNA of the CDR3 is TGTGCCTGGAGTGTATCGGTTTTAGGGGGGACCCAGTACTTC. This codes for CAWSVSVLGGTQYF. The full variable domain, in which reference TRBV30 and TRBJ2-5 provide the parts outside the CDR3, is SQTIHQWPATLVQPVGSPLSLECTVEGTSNPNLYWYRQAAGRGLQLLFYSVGIGQISSEVPQNLSASRPQDRQFILSSKKLLLSDSGFYLCAWSVSVLGGTQYFGPGTRLLVL.

For the CDR3, the DNA is TGTGCCAGCAGCCTAGGAGGGAAAGGGTACGAGCAGTACGTC. Translation: CASSLGGKGYEQYV. The chain joins TRBV11-1 to TRBJ2-7, with a tentative D call TRBD2 (6 bases). The CDR3 contains 14 residues. The ends were cut back, 5 bases at V and 4 bases at J, with 15 bases in the middle. Per germline, CDR1 SGHAT and CDR2 FQDESV (reference sequence).

The rearrangement joins TRBV2 to TRBJ2-1, with D unresolved. Between the trimmed V and J ends, which lost 5 bases and 11 bases, there was a span of 22 bases. Germline assignment: CDR1 SNHLY and CDR2 FYNNEI. The CDR3 totals 15 residues. The CDR3 DNA reads as TGTGCCAGCAGTCTTACGCGGATGGTGTCGTCGAAGCAGTTCTTC. This codes for CASSLTRMVSSKQFF. The full variable domain, its missing parts supplied by reference TRBV2 and TRBJ2-1, is EPEVTQTPSHQVTQMGQEVILRCVPISNHLYFYWYRQILGQKVEFLVSFYNNEISEKSEIFDDQFSVERPDGSNFTLKIRSTKLEDSAMYFCASSLTRMVSSKQFFGPGTRLTVL.

The rearrangement uses TRBV5-4 and TRBJ2-5; TRBD1 agrees at 7 bases. With 4 bases clipped from V and 5 bases from J, the junction kept 5 bases outside the gene matches. The CDR3 is 13 amino acids. Germline-derived CDR1 and CDR2 are SGHNT and YYREEE (reference sequence). This CDR3 reads CASSQDRVETQYF. As DNA, the CDR3 is TGTGCCAGCAGCCAAGACAGGGTCGAGACCCAGTACTTC.

This clone was recorded only once. This chain uses TRBV3-1 (or the pseudogene TRBV3-2) with TRBJ2-5; 12 bases line up with TRBD2. From germline, CDR1 is LGHDT and CDR2 YNNKEL (reference sequence). CDR3 size: 16 residues. The trim removed 0 bases at V and 4 bases at J, leaving 3 bases unmatched. The CDR3 nucleotides read TGTGCCAGCAGCCAAGACCTAGCGGGGGGGCGAGAGACCCAGTACTTC. The encoded protein is CASSQDLAGGRETQYF.

The chain combines TRBV9 with TRBJ1-1; TRBD1 might be the D (6 bases). Germline CDR1 is SGDLS and CDR2 is YYNGEE. The CDR3 loop spans 13 amino acids. V was cut by 2 bases and J by 5 bases, with 10 bases left in between. In nucleotides, the CDR3 is TGTGCCAGCAGCGTCGGGACAAGGACTGAAGCTTTCTTT. It encodes CASSVGTRTEAFF.

V is TRBV6-5 and J is TRBJ2-7; 7 bases are a match to TRBD2. Trimming at V came to 6 bases and at J to 4 bases, leaving 6 bases not matched to a gene. CDR1 is MNHEY, CDR2 SVGAGI, per germline. The CDR3 totals 13 residues. CDR3 in amino acids: CASSRLGGYEQYV. CDR3 bases: TGTGCCAGCAGCCGCCTCGGGGGGTACGAGCAGTACGTC.

This chain uses TRBV6-6 with TRBJ1-6, with 11 bases aligning to TRBD1. Looked up from germline, CDR1 is MNHNY and CDR2 is SVGAGI (reference sequence). V was clipped by 5 bases and J by 9 bases; unmatched bases: 3. The CDR3 loop spans 14 amino acids. The CDR3 DNA reads as TGTGCCAGCAGTCCGGACAGGGGGCCTTCACCCCTCCACTTT. Translated: CASSPDRGPSPLHF.

The CDR3 bases are TGTGCCAGCAGTTTTGGGGCTTTTGTATACAATGAGCAGTTCTTC. Protein: CASSFGAFVYNEQFF. This sequence joins TRBV28 and TRBJ2-1, with D tentatively TRBD1 (5 bases). The CDR3 contains 15 residues. Germline values: CDR1 MDHEN, CDR2 SYDVKM. V lost 3 bases and J lost 4, with 13 bases in between.